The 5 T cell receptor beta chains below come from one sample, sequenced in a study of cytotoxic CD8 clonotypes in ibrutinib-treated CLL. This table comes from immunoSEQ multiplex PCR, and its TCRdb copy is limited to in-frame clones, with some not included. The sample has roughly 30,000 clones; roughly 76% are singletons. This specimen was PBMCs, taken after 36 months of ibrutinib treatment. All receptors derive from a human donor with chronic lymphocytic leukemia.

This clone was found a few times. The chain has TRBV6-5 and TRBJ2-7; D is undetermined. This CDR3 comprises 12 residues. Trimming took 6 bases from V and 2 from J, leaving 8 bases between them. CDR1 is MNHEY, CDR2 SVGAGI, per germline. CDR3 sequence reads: CASSPGPYEQYF. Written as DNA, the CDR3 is TGTGCCAGCAGCCCCGGGCCCTACGAGCAGTACTTC.

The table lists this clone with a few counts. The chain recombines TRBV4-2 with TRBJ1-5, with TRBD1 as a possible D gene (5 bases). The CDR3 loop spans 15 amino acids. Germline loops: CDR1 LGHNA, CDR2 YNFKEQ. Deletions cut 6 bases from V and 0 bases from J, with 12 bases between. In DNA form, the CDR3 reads TGTGCCAGCAGTCCCGGACATTATAGCAATCAGCCCCAGCATTTT. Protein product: CASSPGHYSNQPQHF.

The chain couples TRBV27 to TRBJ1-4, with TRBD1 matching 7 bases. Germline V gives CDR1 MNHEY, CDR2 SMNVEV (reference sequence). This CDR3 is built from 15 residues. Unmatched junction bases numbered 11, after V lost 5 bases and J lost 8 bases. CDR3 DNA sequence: TGTGCCAGCAGTGTAGCGACAGGGTCTGGAGAAAAACTGTTTTTT. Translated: CASSVATGSGEKLFF.

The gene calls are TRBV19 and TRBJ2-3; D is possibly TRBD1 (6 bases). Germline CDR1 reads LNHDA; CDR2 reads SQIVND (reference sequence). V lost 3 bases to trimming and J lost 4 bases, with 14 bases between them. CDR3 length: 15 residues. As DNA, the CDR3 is TGTGCCAGTAGTATGGTTGTACAGGGCCCAGATACGCAGTATTTT. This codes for CASSMVVQGPDTQYF.

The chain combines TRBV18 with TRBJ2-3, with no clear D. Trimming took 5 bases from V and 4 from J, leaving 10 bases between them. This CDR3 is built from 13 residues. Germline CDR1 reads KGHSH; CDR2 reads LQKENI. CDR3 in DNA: TGTGCCAGCTCAATCGGGTCGGCAGATACGCAGTATTTT. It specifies CASSIGSADTQYF.